This TCR beta chain was sequenced for a study of early T cells in non-severe SARS-CoV-2 infection. About the research overall: Bulk RNA taken from unsorted whole blood was sequenced, leaving chains unpaired.

Unique molecular identifiers were added to individual cDNA molecules. A single record per CDR3 protein comes from TCRdb applying MiXCR to the 5' RACE reads. Altogether about 38,000 distinct CDR3 sequences are present, under 5% being singletons, with the ten largest covering roughly 17%. Overall study results and limits: Missing private and CD4 specificities, VDJdb matching favored anti-spike CD8 responses.

Comments on this clonotype: Its specificity is not known.

Per germline, CDR1 MGHRA and CDR2 YSYEKL. CDR3 length equals 15 residues. Trimming took off 1 base at V and 2 bases at J, with 11 bases between the two ends. The chain recombines TRBV4-1 with TRBJ1-1; D gene unclear. The sample was whole blood. The clonotype originates from an adult who was a healthcare worker with PCR-confirmed SARS-CoV-2 infection or an uninfected control (not recorded which). Written as DNA, the CDR3 is TGCGCCAGCAGCCAAGCCGGCCAGCTCAACACTGAAGCTTTCTTT. This gives the protein CASSQAGQLNTEAFF.